The 18 T cell receptor beta chains in this list originate from one sample, sequenced in a study of OX40 agonist ivuxolimab in advanced cancers. Assay: immunoSEQ multiplex PCR; the TCRdb copy retains only in-frame clones and omits some. The sample lists tens of thousands of clones; roughly 92% were seen once. The input for sequencing was CD4+ or CD8+ T cells sorted from blood, taken in a trial of the OX40 agonist ivuxolimab. All receptors come from an adult with an advanced solid tumor such as melanoma, head and neck, liver or kidney cancer.

This chain joins TRBV11-2 and TRBJ2-7, with D perhaps matching TRBD1 or TRBD2 (5 bases each). Germline CDR1 SGHAT, CDR2 FQNNGV. The CDR3 loop spans 13 amino acids. The ends were cut back, 0 bases at V and 6 bases at J, with 9 bases in the middle. As DNA, the CDR3 is TGTGCCAGCAGCTTAGATAAGGGGACCGAGCAGTACTTC. Its protein product is CASSLDKGTEQYF.

The chain uses TRBV5-1 and TRBJ2-3, with D perhaps being TRBD1 or TRBD2 (5 bases each). The CDR3 length is 15 residues. Germline CDR1 and CDR2: SGHRS and YFSETQ. Deletions cut 4 bases from V and 1 base from J, with 13 bases between. The CDR3 loop reads CASSGGGDGTDTQYF. The CDR3 DNA reads as TGCGCCAGCAGCGGTGGGGGTGATGGCACAGATACGCAGTATTTT.

The chain links TRBV11-3 to TRBJ2-1; 7 bases fit TRBD2. CDR3 size: 16 residues. V shed 5 bases and J 4 bases; nucleotides not matched to a gene: 11. CDR1 and CDR2 (germline): SGHNT, YENEEA. The CDR3 region is CASSQAGVAGYNEQFF. The CDR3, as DNA: TGTGCCAGCAGCCAGGCGGGGGTAGCCGGATACAATGAGCAGTTCTTC.

The CDR3 nucleotides are TGTGCCAGCGCGGAGTGGGAGGAGCAGTACTTC. As protein: CASAEWEEQYF. This rearrangement joins TRBV11-2 to TRBJ2-7, with D perhaps TRBD2 (5 bases). Between the trimmed V and J ends, which lost 8 bases and 7 bases, there was a span of 12 bases. Germline V gene lookup returns CDR1 SGHAT and CDR2 FQNNGV. The CDR3 has 11 residues.

This chain links TRBV7-8 with TRBJ2-1, with 7 bases lining up with TRBD2. J gave up 0 bases and V 5 bases, and 10 bases lay outside the gene matches. CDR3 length: 17 amino acids. Germline V gene sequence: CDR1 SGHVS, CDR2 FQNEAQ. The CDR3 DNA sequence: TGTGCCAGCAGCCCCGGCCCTAGCGGCAGCTCCTACAATGAGCAGTTCTTC. Amino acids: CASSPGPSGSSYNEQFF.

The chain uses TRBV19 and TRBJ2-7; TRBD1 agrees at 7 bases. The junction had 9 bases not matched to a gene; V was cut back by 6 bases and J by 4 bases. The CDR3 has 14 residues. Germline V lookup: CDR1 LNHDA, CDR2 SQIVND (reference sequence). The DNA of the CDR3 is TGTGCCAGTAGAGGGTTGGGACAGTCTTACGAGCAGTACTTC. This gives the protein CASRGLGQSYEQYF.

This clone was seen just once. The chain carries TRBV5-1 and TRBJ2-3, with 7 bases fitting TRBD2. Germline V CDR1 and CDR2: SGHRS, YFSETQ. With V trimmed by 2 bases and J by 0 bases, 9 bases remained unmatched. The CDR3 contains 17 residues. CDR3 bases: TGCGCCAGCAGCTTAAATGCCGGGACTATAAGCACAGATACGCAGTATTTT. Its protein is CASSLNAGTISTDTQYF.

This clone was recorded only once. This chain connects TRBV28 to TRBJ1-6, with 9 bases matching TRBD1. CDR3 length: 15 amino acids. J lost 8 bases, V lost 6 bases, and 8 bases had no gene match. Germline-derived CDR1 and CDR2 are MDHEN and SYDVKM. This CDR3 reads CASSSPQGAHSPLHF. As DNA, the CDR3 is TGTGCCAGCAGCTCTCCACAGGGGGCGCATTCACCCCTCCACTTT. Based on the CDR3 plus reference TRBV28 and TRBJ1-6, the full variable domain is DVKVTQSSRYLVKRTGEKVFLECVQDMDHENMFWYRQDPGLGLRLIYFSYDVKMKEKGDIPEGYSVSREKKERFSLILESASTNQTSMYLCASSSPQGAHSPLHFGNGTRLTVT.

The chain couples TRBV30 to TRBJ2-2; perhaps TRBD1 as D (5 bases). Per the germline V gene, CDR1 is GTSNPN and CDR2 is SVGIG (reference sequence). The CDR3 is 12 residues long. The germline V and J ends were trimmed by 2 bases and 11 bases, with 12 bases remaining between them. The chain's CDR3 is CAWSLGAPELFF. The CDR3 nucleotides are TGTGCCTGGAGTCTAGGGGCCCCTGAGCTGTTTTTT. Full variable domain (outside the CDR3, taken from reference TRBV30 and TRBJ2-2): SQTIHQWPATLVQPVGSPLSLECTVEGTSNPNLYWYRQAAGRGLQLLFYSVGIGQISSEVPQNLSASRPQDRQFILSSKKLLLSDSGFYLCAWSLGAPELFFGEGSRLTVL.

This chain links TRBV28 with TRBJ2-7; no reliable D call. Germline V gene data show CDR1 as MDHEN and CDR2 as SYDVKM. This CDR3 has 11 residues. Trimming shortened V by 4 bases and J by 10 bases, and 11 bases separated the two germline ends. The CDR3: CASSSPHPQYF. The CDR3 DNA follows: TGTGCCAGCAGTTCACCCCACCCCCAGTACTTC.

The chain is built from TRBV10-3 and TRBJ1-1, with a possible D match to TRBD1 (5 bases). CDR1 and CDR2 from the germline V gene are ENHRY and SYGVKD. CDR3 length: 13 amino acids. Trimming left V 6 bases short and J 6 bases short, with 14 bases between. This chain's CDR3 is CAIRPTGTAEAFF. The CDR3, as DNA: TGTGCCATCAGACCCACCGGGACGGCTGAAGCTTTCTTT.

This chain links TRBV29-1 with TRBJ1-1; 7 bases fit TRBD1. From germline, CDR1 is SQVTM and CDR2 ANQGSEA. The J segment lost 3 bases and the V segment lost 6 bases, leaving 10 bases of the junction unmatched. The CDR3 extends over 14 amino acids. The CDR3 bases are TGCAGCGTCCATGTCCAGGGGGACTACACTGAAGCTTTCTTT. This encodes CSVHVQGDYTEAFF. Drawing the rest from reference TRBV29-1 and TRBJ1-1, the complete variable domain is SAVISQKPSRDICQRGTSLTIQCQVDSQVTMMFWYRQQPGQSLTLIATANQGSEATYESGFVIDKFPISRPNLTFSTLTVSNMSPEDSSIYLCSVHVQGDYTEAFFGQGTRLTVV.

This sequence joins TRBV2 and TRBJ2-3, with D perhaps given as TRBD1 or TRBD2 (5 bases each). Germline V gene data show CDR1 as SNHLY and CDR2 as FYNNEI. V lost 2 bases and J lost 6, with 15 bases in between. This CDR3 spans 15 amino acids. The CDR3 DNA reads as TGTGCCAGCAGTGAAAGGGGAGAGGGTACCGATACGCAGTATTTT. This codes for CASSERGEGTDTQYF.

The chain joins TRBV29-1 to TRBJ2-7, with D perhaps TRBD2 (6 bases). Trimming took 6 bases from V and 4 from J, leaving 22 bases between them. This CDR3 comprises 15 residues. The germline V gene has CDR1 SQVTM and CDR2 ANQGSEA. The CDR3 sequence is CSVDSGTASQYEQYF. In DNA form, the CDR3 reads TGCAGCGTAGATTCCGGGACTGCGTCCCAATACGAGCAGTACTTC.

A single count supports this clone. The chain is built from TRBV15 and TRBJ2-5, with a possible D match to TRBD2 (5 bases). Germline V CDR1 and CDR2: LNHNV, YYDKDF (reference sequence). V was trimmed by 3 bases and J by 3 bases, leaving 5 bases between them. This CDR3 region has 12 residues. The CDR3 region has the DNA TGTGCCACCAGCAGGCGGGAAGAGACCCAGTACTTC. This sequence encodes CATSRREETQYF. The entire variable domain, with the rest obtained from reference TRBV15 and TRBJ2-5, is as follows: DAMVIQNPRYQVTQFGKPVTLSCSQTLNHNVMYWYQQKSSQAPKLLFHYYDKDFNNEADTPDNFQSRRPNTSFCFLDIRSPGLGDTAMYLCATSRREETQYFGPGTRLLVL.

J is TRBJ2-3 and V is TRBV5-1, with TRBD1 matching 8 bases. Per germline, CDR1 SGHRS and CDR2 YFSETQ. The CDR3 loop spans 13 amino acids. Trimming cost V 6 bases and J 1 base; bases outside gene matches: 1. The CDR3 nucleotides are TGCGCCAGCATGGACAGGGGCACAGATACGCAGTATTTT. Amino acids: CASMDRGTDTQYF. Using reference TRBV5-1 and TRBJ2-3 for the parts outside the CDR3, the full variable domain is KAGVTQTPRYLIKTRGQQVTLSCSPISGHRSVSWYQQTPGQGLQFLFEYFSETQRNKGNFPGRFSGRQFSNSRSEMNVSTLELGDSALYLCASMDRGTDTQYFGPGTRLTVL.

This clone has just one count. This chain connects TRBV10-3 to TRBJ2-7; the D is unclear. The CDR3 consists of 18 residues. V was cut by 0 bases and J by 6 bases, with 24 bases left in between. Germline lookup yields CDR1 ENHRY and CDR2 SYGVKD. The CDR3: CAISESHVRSGSYIEQYF. The CDR3 coding sequence is TGTGCCATCAGTGAGTCCCATGTGCGGTCCGGCTCGTACATCGAGCAGTACTTC.

The rearrangement uses TRBV19 and TRBJ2-7, with 9 bases matching TRBD1. CDR1 and CDR2 from the germline V gene are LNHDA and SQIVND (reference sequence). CDR3 length: 13 amino acids. J lost 4 bases, V lost 7 bases, and 5 bases had no gene match. The CDR3 loop is CASTTGQGYEQYF. The CDR3 DNA is TGTGCCAGTACCACTGGACAGGGGTACGAGCAGTACTTC.